The next 26 T cell receptor beta chains were all read from a single sample in a study of cytomegalovirus exposure and HLA in healthy donors (dated by TCRdb to 2016 to 2017). Library preparation used the immunoSEQ multiplex PCR assay. TCRdb stores this immuneACCESS table with in-frame sequences only. Part of the clones is absent; in the studies checked, under half of the shortfall reflects unresolved V genes, and no reason is known for the rest. The sample contains roughly 140,000 clones, 90% to 95% of them found a single time. The ten largest clonotypes hold 0.6% to 0.8% of the sample. The source material was PBMCs. Every receptor here comes from a man aged 18 to 29 in good health and CMV-seronegative.

The J gene is TRBJ2-7, the V gene TRBV27, with 12 positions matching TRBD2. Germline trimming cut 4 bases from V and 4 bases from J; bases unmatched to any gene: 5. This CDR3 has 15 amino acids. Looked up from germline, CDR1 is MNHEY and CDR2 is SMNVEV (reference sequence). The CDR3 DNA is TGTGCCAGCAGTTCAAGACTAGCGGGGGCGTACGAGCAGTACGTC. Encoded protein: CASSSRLAGAYEQYV.

This clone occurred a few times. The chain employs TRBV7-2 and TRBJ2-1, with D perhaps TRBD1 (5 bases). This CDR3 has 15 amino acids. Germline CDR1 is SGHTA and CDR2 is FQGNSA. The V end lost 5 bases, the J end lost 9 bases, and 20 bases lay between the germline ends. The CDR3 bases are TGTGCCAGCAGCCGAACAGGTTCGGAATACGGTGAGCAGTTCTTC. It translates to CASSRTGSEYGEQFF. Variable domain in full (rest from reference TRBV7-2 and TRBJ2-1): GAGVSQSPSNKVTEKGKDVELRCDPISGHTALYWYRQSLGQGLEFLIYFQGNSAPDKSGLPSDRFSAERTGGSVSTLTIQRTQQEDSAVYLCASSRTGSEYGEQFFGPGTRLTVL.

The chain uses TRBV7-9 and TRBJ1-2, with TRBD1 matching over 7 bases. The V gene end was trimmed by 3 bases and the J gene end by 0 bases; junction bases not matched to a gene: 7. This CDR3 spans 16 amino acids. Germline loops: CDR1 SEHNR, CDR2 FQNEAQ (reference sequence). CDR3 coding DNA: TGTGCCAGCAGCTTCGTGAAAGGGACAGCTAACTATGGCTACACCTTC. Translated: CASSFVKGTANYGYTF.

The rearrangement uses TRBV6-1 and TRBJ1-2; tentatively, D is TRBD1 (5 bases). Trimming left V 7 bases short and J 8 bases short, with 17 bases between. The germline gives CDR1 MNHNS, CDR2 SASEGT. The CDR3 is 13 residues long. DNA of the CDR3: TGTGCCAGCAAGTGGGGACTGCCGGCCGGCTACACCTTC. Translation: CASKWGLPAGYTF.

The DNA for the CDR3 is TGTGCCAGCAGTGAAGACCAGCGTTCCGCCTACGAGCAGTACTTC. It codes for CASSEDQRSAYEQYF. The chain is built from TRBV6-1 and TRBJ2-7; D is ambiguous. Trimming pared 1 base from V and 2 bases from J, leaving 12 bases between. The CDR3 runs to 15 residues. Germline CDR1 reads MNHNS; CDR2 reads SASEGT.

The chain combines TRBV14 with TRBJ2-3, with TRBD2 identical over 12 bases. There are 14 residues in the CDR3. In germline, CDR1 is SGHDN, CDR2 FVKESK. Germline trimming cut 6 bases from V and 4 bases from J; bases unmatched to any gene: 2. CDR3 region: CASRTSGGSDTQYF. The CDR3 DNA reads TGTGCCAGCAGAACTAGCGGGGGGTCAGATACGCAGTATTTT.

This clone appeared once. The chain recombines TRBV11-2 with TRBJ2-7; possible D gene TRBD2, 6 bases. CDR3 length: 14 amino acids. The V and J ends lost 5 bases and 0 bases respectively, with 11 bases between them. The V gene's germline CDR1 is SGHAT and CDR2 FQNNGV. CDR3 in DNA: TGTGCCAGCAGCACAGGACTAATCTCCTACGAGCAGTACGTC. Translation gives CASSTGLISYEQYV.

The rearrangement links TRBV27 to TRBJ1-1; D uncertain. There are 10 residues in the CDR3. Trimming cost V 5 bases and J 6 bases, with 4 bases left between them. CDR1 is MNHEY, CDR2 SMNVEV, per germline (reference sequence). The CDR3 protein is CASSHPEAFF. As DNA, the CDR3 is TGTGCCAGCAGTCATCCTGAAGCTTTCTTT.

The V call is TRBV6-5, the J call TRBJ1-3, with 7 positions matching TRBD1. Germline V gene lookup returns CDR1 MNHEY and CDR2 SVGAGI. Trimming at V came to 5 bases and at J to 4 bases, leaving 8 bases not matched to a gene. The CDR3 runs to 15 residues. Written as DNA, the CDR3 is TGTGCCAGCAGTCTGACGACAGGGTGGGGAAACACCATATATTTT. Protein product: CASSLTTGWGNTIYF.

V is TRBV23-1 and J is TRBJ1-1; 7 bases line up with TRBD1. TRBV23-1 is an ORF, with its function uncertain. The length of the CDR3 is 14 residues. The J segment lost 4 bases and the V segment lost 0 bases, leaving 2 bases of the junction unmatched. CDR3 region: CASSQSQGGTEAFF. The CDR3 coding sequence is TGCGCCAGCAGTCAATCGCAGGGGGGCACTGAAGCTTTCTTT.

DNA for the CDR3: TGCAGCGTTCGTGACAGGGTGAACACTGAAGCTTTCTTT. This translates into CSVRDRVNTEAFF. V is TRBV29-1 and J is TRBJ1-1; 7 bases map to TRBD1. From germline, CDR1 is SQVTM and CDR2 ANQGSEA. V lost 5 bases to trimming and J lost 0 bases; unmatched junction nucleotides: 3. This CDR3 spans 13 amino acids.

This chain connects TRBV20-1 to TRBJ2-5; D not certain. The V and J ends lost 5 bases and 2 bases respectively, with 6 bases between them. This CDR3 has 11 amino acids. Germline V gives CDR1 DFQATT, CDR2 SNEGSKA (reference sequence). The CDR3 sequence is CSADGQETQYF. In nucleotides, the CDR3 is TGCAGTGCTGACGGGCAAGAGACCCAGTACTTC.

The CDR3 spells CASSARVGTEAFF. CDR3 sequence (DNA): TGTGCCAGCAGTGCCAGGGTGGGCACTGAAGCTTTCTTT. The genes are TRBV6-4 and TRBJ1-1; maybe TRBD1 (5 bases). Germline CDR1 is MRHNA and CDR2 is SNTAGT. Trimming cost V 4 bases and J 4 bases, with 10 bases left between them. This CDR3 is built from 13 residues.

The chain has TRBV2 and TRBJ2-5, with a tentative D call TRBD2 (6 bases). CDR1 is SNHLY, CDR2 FYNNEI, per germline. With 1 base removed from V and 13 bases from J, the gap between germline ends came to 16 bases. The CDR3 length is 13 residues. Written as DNA, the CDR3 is TGTGCCAGCAGTGAAGGGGGGGTTGTAGGAGGGTACTTC. Its translation: CASSEGGVVGGYF.

The V and J genes are TRBV19 and TRBJ1-5; TRBD1 might be the D (6 bases). The CDR3 extends over 17 amino acids. Trimming left V 2 bases short and J 0 bases short, with 14 bases between. Germline loops: CDR1 LNHDA, CDR2 SQIVND (reference sequence). CDR3 loop: CASSIKDSPYSNQPQHF. Here the CDR3 DNA reads TGTGCCAGTAGTATAAAGGACAGCCCTTATAGCAATCAGCCCCAGCATTTT.

V is TRBV27 and J is TRBJ2-7, with D perhaps TRBD1 (5 bases). Germline CDR1 MNHEY, CDR2 SMNVEV (reference sequence). The CDR3 consists of 14 residues. Trimming removed 3 bases at V and 3 bases at J, with 12 bases between. CDR3 DNA: TGTGCCAGCAGTTTCCAGGGCCCCCTCTACGAGCAGTACTTC. This gives the protein CASSFQGPLYEQYF.

This clone was seen at least ten times. The V call is TRBV6-4, the J call TRBJ2-6, with D perhaps matching TRBD1 (6 bases). CDR1 and CDR2 (germline): MRHNA, SNTAGT. CDR3 size: 16 residues. V was pared by 3 bases and J by 0 bases, with 9 bases between. The CDR3 bases are TGTGCCAGCAGTGAACAAGGGGGCTCTGGGGCCAACGTCCTGACTTTC. It encodes CASSEQGGSGANVLTF.

This chain connects TRBV4-1 to TRBJ2-1; tentatively, D is TRBD2 (6 bases). V was trimmed by 1 base and J by 10 bases, leaving 8 bases between them. Per the germline V gene, CDR1 is MGHRA and CDR2 is YSYEKL. CDR3 size: 12 residues. Here the CDR3 DNA reads TGCGCCAGCAGCCAAGGGCTAGCGGAGCAGTTCTTC. It encodes CASSQGLAEQFF.

The chain is built from TRBV5-4 and TRBJ2-5; TRBD2 matches at 9 bases. Trimming cost V 1 base and J 3 bases; bases outside gene matches: 4. CDR3 size: 15 residues. The V gene's germline CDR1 is SGHNT and CDR2 YYREEE (reference sequence). The CDR3 coding sequence is TGTGCCAGCAGCTTGCTGGCGGGAGGGAAAGAGACCCAGTACTTC. Amino acids: CASSLLAGGKETQYF.

The chain uses TRBV21-1 and TRBJ2-2; TRBD2, the D gene given by the table, was not confirmed from the DNA. TRBV21-1 represents a pseudogene. The CDR3 is 13 amino acids. The CDR3 nucleotides are TGTGCCAGATCGGCGGATAACACCGGGGAGCTGTTTTTT. Translated, it gives CARSADNTGELFF.

The V gene is TRBV7-2, the J gene TRBJ2-2; a possible D gene is TRBD2 (5 bases). The CDR3 totals 17 residues. V was pared by 4 bases and J by 1 base, with 16 bases between. Germline lookup yields CDR1 SGHTA and CDR2 FQGNSA. The CDR3 region is CASSSKLASRNTGELFF. The DNA of the CDR3 is TGTGCCAGCAGCTCAAAACTGGCTAGCCGGAACACCGGGGAGCTGTTTTTT.

V is TRBV19 and J is TRBJ1-4; D unresolved. Between the trimmed V and J ends, which lost 3 bases and 4 bases, there was a span of 9 bases. CDR1 is LNHDA, CDR2 SQIVND, per germline (reference sequence). The CDR3 has 14 residues. CDR3 sequence: CASSITGSNEKLFF. The CDR3 nucleotides read TGTGCCAGTAGTATTACCGGGAGTAATGAAAAACTGTTTTTT.

This chain joins TRBV6-6 and TRBJ1-1, with D hard to call. With 0 bases removed from V and 9 bases from J, the gap between germline ends came to 5 bases. The CDR3 loop spans 11 amino acids. Germline loops: CDR1 MNHNY, CDR2 SVGAGI (reference sequence). CDR3 DNA: TGTGCCAGCAGTTACTCCCCTCAAGCTTTCTTT. Its translation: CASSYSPQAFF.

This clone was counted a single time. The gene calls are TRBV2 and TRBJ2-3; 8 positions match TRBD1. CDR1 is SNHLY and CDR2 is FYNNEI in the germline V gene. J was trimmed by 6 bases and V by 3 bases; bases with no gene match: 14. CDR3 size: 17 residues. CDR3 nucleotide sequence: TGTGCCAGCAGTGACCCCGCCCGGCAGGGGGCATACGATACGCAGTATTTT. The encoded protein is CASSDPARQGAYDTQYF.

The chain recombines TRBV10-3 with TRBJ1-1; 9 nucleotides line up with TRBD1. This CDR3 has 14 residues. Per the germline V gene, CDR1 is ENHRY and CDR2 is SYGVKD. V trimming: 6 bases; J trimming: 1 base; junction bases outside the gene matches: 3. CDR3 nucleotide sequence: TGTGCCATCAGAGAGGACAGGGGGAACACTGAAGCTTTCTTT. This codes for CAIREDRGNTEAFF.

The CDR3 bases are TGTGCCAGCAGCGTACAGGGTAGGAATGAGCAGTTCTTC. As protein: CASSVQGRNEQFF. The chain uses TRBV9 and TRBJ2-1, with D maybe TRBD1 (5 bases). Trimming took 1 base from V and 7 from J, leaving 9 bases between them. Germline assignment: CDR1 SGDLS and CDR2 YYNGEE. The CDR3 consists of 13 residues.